Following are 5 T cell receptor beta chains from one sample sequenced in a study of T-cell reconstitution after alpha-beta-depleted transplantation in children. The TCRbeta library was prepared with unique molecular identifiers. TCRdb fed the PCR reads into MiXCR, producing one record per CDR3 protein. The table includes 200,000 to 300,000 distinct CDR3 sequences, about 11% detected once. This specimen was PBMCs from the stem cell graft donor, taken from the stem cell graft. These receptors were taken from a human donor who donated a stem cell graft to a child with acute lymphoblastic leukemia.

This clonotype appeared many times. The rearrangement links TRBV20-1 to TRBJ2-3; 10 positions agree with TRBD2. V trimming: 6 bases; J trimming: 5 bases; junction bases outside the gene matches: 5. Germline loops: CDR1 DFQATT, CDR2 SNEGSKA (reference sequence). The CDR3 is made up of 13 amino acids. In DNA, the CDR3 is TGCAGTGCAAAACTAGCGGGGAAAGATACGCAGTATTTT. This encodes CSAKLAGKDTQYF.

Details on this clonotype: A much larger clone differs from this one at a single base, so this may be a read error. J is TRBJ1-2 and V is TRBV14; possibly TRBD1 for D (5 bases). The CDR3 length is 12 residues. CDR1 and CDR2 from the germline V gene are SGHDN and FVKESK. The ends were cut back, 2 bases at V and 10 bases at J, with 11 bases in the middle. The CDR3 is CASSQQGDDYTF. Here the CDR3 DNA reads TGTGCCAGCAGCCAACAGGGAGACGACTACACCTTC. The full variable domain, rest sourced from reference TRBV14 and TRBJ1-2, is EAGVTQFPSHSVIEKGQTVTLRCDPISGHDNLYWYRRVMGKEIKFLLHFVKESKQDESGMPNNRFLAERTGGTYSTLKVQPAELEDSGVYFCASSQQGDDYTFGSGTRLTVV.

This clonotype occurred many times. The chain employs TRBV5-1 and TRBJ2-2; TRBD1 matches at 9 bases. Trimming took 3 bases from V and 3 from J; bases not matched to a gene: 6. Germline values: CDR1 SGHRS, CDR2 YFSETQ. The CDR3 contains 16 residues. The CDR3 loop is CASSWRTGEDTGELFF. The CDR3 region has the DNA TGCGCCAGCAGCTGGAGGACAGGGGAGGACACCGGGGAGCTGTTTTTT.

In its sample, this clonotype was seen many times. V usage is TRBV5-1 and J usage is TRBJ2-7; D gene unclear. The CDR3 extends over 12 amino acids. V was trimmed by 0 bases and J by 3 bases, leaving 4 bases between them. Per germline, CDR1 SGHRS and CDR2 YFSETQ. This chain's CDR3 is CASSLVSYEQYF. The CDR3 DNA reads TGCGCCAGCAGCTTGGTTAGCTACGAGCAGTACTTC. The variable domain in full, with the rest retrieved from reference TRBV5-1 and TRBJ2-7, is KAGVTQTPRYLIKTRGQQVTLSCSPISGHRSVSWYQQTPGQGLQFLFEYFSETQRNKGNFPGRFSGRQFSNSRSEMNVSTLELGDSALYLCASSLVSYEQYFGPGTRLTVT.

Many counts were recorded for this clonotype. The chain couples TRBV11-2 to TRBJ2-3; D gene ambiguous. There are 15 residues in the CDR3. Germline V gives CDR1 SGHAT, CDR2 FQNNGV. V dropped 5 bases and J dropped 6 bases, with 18 bases sitting between them. CDR3 sequence (DNA): TGTGCCAGCAGCCCCTTCCCCTGGTCAGAGGATACGCAGTATTTT. Translated, it gives CASSPFPWSEDTQYF.